The 4 T cell receptor beta chains below all came from one sample that was sequenced in a study of blood T cell repertoires in COVID-19. Sequencing was performed with immunoSEQ multiplex PCR; in TCRdb, only in-frame clones are kept and a portion is missing. In the table there are about 190,000 clones, around 89% of which are singletons. Sequenced material: peripheral blood. All receptors come from a man between 45 and 60 years old with acute or convalescent COVID-19.

For this clone: Mismatch with germline at one junction end may stem from a read error. The chain combines TRBV7-7 with TRBJ2-1; the match to TRBD2 covers 7 bases. Per germline, CDR1 SSHAT and CDR2 FNYEAQ (reference sequence). This CDR3 contains 15 residues. As DNA, the CDR3 is TGTGCTAGCAGCTTACACGGGGGGACCGACAATGAGCAGTTCTTC. Amino acids: CASSLHGGTDNEQFF. Using reference TRBV7-7 and TRBJ2-1 for the parts outside the CDR3, the full variable domain is GAGVSQSPRYKVTKRGQDVTLRCDPISSHATLYWYQQALGQGPEFLTYFNYEAQPDKSGLPSDRFSAERPEGSISTLTIQRTEQRDSAMYRCASSLHGGTDNEQFFGPGTRLTVL.

The gene calls are TRBV19 and TRBJ1-4; D gene uncertain. Germline lookup yields CDR1 LNHDA and CDR2 SQIVND (reference sequence). The length of the CDR3 is 14 residues. Deletions cut 7 bases from V and 9 bases from J, with 18 bases between. CDR3 DNA sequence: TGTGCCAGTACCCCAACTTGGGAGGGTAAAAAACTGTTTTTT. Amino acids: CASTPTWEGKKLFF.

The V call is TRBV9, the J call TRBJ2-2, with TRBD2 matching over 7 bases. CDR1 SGDLS and CDR2 YYNGEE come from the germline V gene. V gave up 4 bases and J gave up 5 bases; unmatched junction bases: 5. This CDR3 comprises 14 residues. The DNA for the CDR3 is TGTGCCAGCAGCCAGACCGGGGGGACCGGGGAGCTGTTTTTT. It translates to CASSQTGGTGELFF.

This sequence joins TRBV5-1 and TRBJ2-7, with 12 bases that match TRBD1. J lost 7 bases, V lost 3 bases, and 8 bases had no gene match. Germline V gene sequence: CDR1 SGHRS, CDR2 YFSETQ. The CDR3 has 15 amino acids. The CDR3 loop reads CASSSGTGGAGEQYF. The CDR3 bases are TGCGCCAGCAGCTCTGGGACAGGGGGCGCGGGAGAGCAGTACTTC.